Below are 18 T cell receptor beta chains sequenced from a single sample in a study of early T cells in non-severe SARS-CoV-2 infection. TCRdb re-called the 5' RACE reads through MiXCR, storing one row per CDR3 protein. The sample has roughly 90,000 distinct CDR3 sequences; more than 13% are singletons. The sequencing sample was made of whole blood. The receptors shown here come from an adult who was a healthcare worker with PCR-confirmed SARS-CoV-2 infection or an uninfected control (not recorded which).

The chain has TRBV20-1 and TRBJ1-5; D call uncertain. This CDR3 region has 11 residues. Germline CDR1 is DFQATT and CDR2 is SNEGSKA (reference sequence). The V and J ends lost 2 bases and 3 bases respectively, with 2 bases between them. Here the CDR3 reads CSARHNQPQHF. As DNA, the CDR3 is TGCAGTGCTAGACACAATCAGCCCCAGCATTTT.

The chain combines TRBV11-2 with TRBJ2-7; 9 bases line up with TRBD2. This CDR3 comprises 17 residues. Germline lookup yields CDR1 SGHAT and CDR2 FQNNGV. J lost 4 bases, V lost 5 bases, and 15 bases had no gene match. The CDR3, as DNA: TGTGCCAGCAGCCCCCGCTTCGGCCCGGGACTAGCATACGAGCAGTACTTC. Its translation: CASSPRFGPGLAYEQYF.

In its sample, this clonotype was seen a few times. This chain uses TRBV10-3 with TRBJ1-6; tentative D call: TRBD1 (5 bases). CDR1 is ENHRY and CDR2 is SYGVKD in the germline V gene. CDR3 size: 12 residues. With 8 bases removed from V and 7 bases from J, the gap between germline ends came to 9 bases. In DNA form, the CDR3 reads TGTGCCATCGGGCAGGGCAATTCACCCCTCCACTTT. Translation: CAIGQGNSPLHF.

This clonotype was detected ten times or more. The chain employs TRBV6-5 and TRBJ2-3, with D possibly matching TRBD2 (7 bases). V gave up 5 bases and J gave up 8 bases, with 17 bases separating them. The CDR3 is 14 amino acids. Looked up from germline, CDR1 is MNHEY and CDR2 is SVGAGI. CDR3 nucleotides: TGTGCCAGCAGTGTACAAGGGGGGGCGGGTACGCAGTATTTT. Translated: CASSVQGGAGTQYF.

This clonotype was seen at least ten times. The chain employs TRBV11-2 and TRBJ2-3; TRBD2 matches 9 bases. The V segment lost 6 bases and the J segment 3 bases; nucleotides outside the gene matches: 4. The CDR3 length is 14 residues. CDR1 is SGHAT, CDR2 FQNNGV, per germline. The CDR3 spells CASRAAGGTDTQYF. DNA for the CDR3: TGTGCCAGCAGAGCAGCGGGGGGTACAGATACGCAGTATTTT. Supplemented by reference TRBV11-2 and TRBJ2-3, the full variable domain reads EAGVAQSPRYKIIEKRQSVAFWCNPISGHATLYWYQQILGQGPKLLIQFQNNGVVDDSQLPKDRFSAERLKGVDSTLKIQPAKLEDSAVYLCASRAAGGTDTQYFGPGTRLTVL.

The gene calls are TRBV7-2 and TRBJ1-5, with D tentatively TRBD1 (6 bases). Trimming stripped 5 bases from V and 6 bases from J, with 11 bases between. Germline V gene lookup returns CDR1 SGHTA and CDR2 FQGNSA. The CDR3 totals 13 residues. The CDR3, as DNA: TGTGCCAGCAGCGCCAACAGGGTTCAGCCCCAGCATTTT. This gives the protein CASSANRVQPQHF.

This clonotype has only a few counts. The genes are TRBV3-1 and TRBJ2-1; the match to TRBD1 covers 8 bases. In germline, CDR1 is LGHDT, CDR2 YNNKEL (reference sequence). The CDR3 sequence is 12 residues long. V shed 9 bases, J shed 8 bases, and the junction held 6 bases outside the gene matches. The CDR3 coding sequence is TGTGCCAGTGGACAGGGCATCGATGAGCAGTTCTTC. Translating it yields CASGQGIDEQFF.

This clonotype was observed a few times. This chain connects TRBV4-1 to TRBJ2-7; D is unresolved. CDR1 MGHRA and CDR2 YSYEKL come from the germline V gene. V was trimmed by 0 bases and J by 3 bases, leaving 9 bases between them. The length of the CDR3 is 14 residues. CDR3 residues: CASSQDNWDYEQYF. In DNA form, the CDR3 reads TGCGCCAGCAGCCAAGATAACTGGGACTACGAGCAGTACTTC.

The V call is TRBV2, the J call TRBJ2-7; 11 bases match TRBD1. V trimming: 4 bases; J trimming: 6 bases; junction bases outside the gene matches: 20. The CDR3 covers 19 residues. Per germline, CDR1 SNHLY and CDR2 FYNNEI. As DNA, the CDR3 is TGTGCCAGCAGTGTCTCGGGACAGGGGGAGCGGGTCCTGTCTCCCGAGCAGTACTTC. Translation gives CASSVSGQGERVLSPEQYF. The complete variable domain, with remaining parts taken from reference TRBV2 and TRBJ2-7, reads EPEVTQTPSHQVTQMGQEVILRCVPISNHLYFYWYRQILGQKVEFLVSFYNNEISEKSEIFDDQFSVERPDGSNFTLKIRSTKLEDSAMYFCASSVSGQGERVLSPEQYFGPGTRLTVT.

This sequence joins TRBV18 and TRBJ2-5, with 9 bases lining up with TRBD1. V gave up 0 bases and J gave up 5 bases; unmatched junction bases: 4. The CDR3 covers 15 residues. In germline, CDR1 is KGHSH, CDR2 LQKENI. This CDR3 is CASSPPGTGLETQYF. For the CDR3, the DNA is TGTGCCAGCTCACCACCGGGGACAGGGCTGGAGACCCAGTACTTC.

The rearrangement links TRBV4-1 to TRBJ2-5; 15 bases fit TRBD2. CDR3 length: 17 residues. V was clipped by 4 bases and J by 2 bases; unmatched bases: 5. Germline CDR1 and CDR2: MGHRA and YSYEKL. CDR3 region: CASSPGTSGGKQETQYF. The DNA for the CDR3 is TGCGCCAGCAGCCCAGGGACTAGCGGGGGGAAGCAAGAGACCCAGTACTTC.

This clonotype was counted a few times. V is TRBV5-1 and J is TRBJ1-2; 11 bases match TRBD1. V gave up 3 bases and J gave up 10 bases; unmatched junction bases: 5. The CDR3 runs 13 residues. The germline V gene encodes CDR1 SGHRS and CDR2 YFSETQ. CDR3 DNA sequence: TGCGCCAGCAGCTATGGACAGGGGGCTGTCTACACCTTC. It codes for CASSYGQGAVYTF.

This clonotype occurred a few times. The chain joins TRBV29-1 to TRBJ2-7; the D gene is possibly TRBD1 (6 bases). This CDR3 is built from 14 residues. Trimming pared 2 bases from V and 0 bases from J, leaving 11 bases between. CDR1 and CDR2 from the germline V gene are SQVTM and ANQGSEA. The DNA of the CDR3 is TGCAGCGTTGAAATGGACAGCAACTCCTACGAGCAGTACTTC. It encodes CSVEMDSNSYEQYF.

This clonotype has only a few counts. The genes are TRBV6-2 or TRBV6-3 and TRBJ2-7; D may be TRBD1 or TRBD2 (5 bases each). The CDR3 is made up of 13 amino acids. The V and J ends lost 6 bases and 2 bases respectively, with 11 bases between them. Per germline, CDR1 MNHEY and CDR2 SVGEGT. The CDR3 nucleotides are TGTGCCAGCAGCCGGGGCGGCACCTACGAGCAGTACTTC. It is translated as CASSRGGTYEQYF.

This rearrangement joins TRBV20-1 to TRBJ1-5, with D hard to call. CDR3 length: 14 residues. Germline CDR1 is DFQATT and CDR2 is SNEGSKA (reference sequence). The germline V and J ends were trimmed by 5 bases and 4 bases, with 15 bases remaining between them. The CDR3 nucleotides are TGCAGTGCTCTTTCGGCACAGAAGAATCAGCCCCAGCATTTT. It translates to CSALSAQKNQPQHF.

The sample holds a few counts of this clonotype. The chain employs TRBV11-2 and TRBJ2-3; D gene unclear. V gave up 0 bases and J gave up 2 bases, with 9 bases separating them. Germline V gives CDR1 SGHAT, CDR2 FQNNGV. This CDR3 comprises 15 residues. CDR3 nucleotides: TGTGCCAGCAGCTTAGATGGGGTCTCCACAGATACGCAGTATTTT. Amino acids: CASSLDGVSTDTQYF.

The chain is built from TRBV29-1 and TRBJ2-1; TRBD1 matches 7 bases. CDR1 is SQVTM, CDR2 ANQGSEA, per germline. The V gene end was trimmed by 4 bases and the J gene end by 7 bases; junction bases not matched to a gene: 4. This CDR3 is built from 12 residues. CDR3 amino acids: CSVVRQGNEQFF. Written as DNA, the CDR3 is TGCAGCGTTGTAAGACAGGGTAATGAGCAGTTCTTC.

This clonotype was counted only a few times. The chain is built from TRBV6-5 and TRBJ2-5; D is unclear. This CDR3 is 8 amino acids long. Germline loops: CDR1 MNHEY, CDR2 SVGAGI. Between the trimmed V and J ends, which lost 11 bases and 4 bases, there was a span of 2 bases. CDR3 residues: CARETQYF. The CDR3 bases are TGTGCCCGAGAGACCCAGTACTTC.